Detailed here is one T cell receptor beta chain. Antigen: not known. Chemo-refractory metastatic non-small-cell lung cancer patients received focal radiation with ipilimumab CTLA-4 blockade. The sample comes from a study of radiotherapy plus CTLA-4 blockade in lung cancer. Overall study: Among enrolled patients, 15% to 20% responded and more than 25% achieved disease control. Study-wide results and caveats: According to reports, early shifts in blood T cell clones, alongside interferon-beta, forecast response most accurately. In blood, TCR clones derived from the tumor expanded after radiotherapy plus ipilimumab.

TCRdb keeps only in-frame clones here, not all; method: immunoSEQ multiplex PCR. This repertoire shows about 60,000 clones, 77% found once; its top ten account for roughly 4%. CDR3 length equals 16 residues. CDR1 is MNHEY, CDR2 SVGAGI, per germline. J gave up 4 bases and V 2 bases, and 5 bases lay outside the gene matches. This sample comprised peripheral blood, obtained from a patient treated with radiotherapy plus ipilimumab. The rearrangement uses TRBV6-5 and TRBJ2-3, with TRBD2 identical over 11 bases. This clonotype was obtained from a human donor with non-small cell lung cancer who had a partial response to radiotherapy plus ipilimumab. CDR3 amino acids: CASSYGVAGGPDTQYF. Written as DNA, the CDR3 is TGTGCCAGCAGTTACGGAGTAGCGGGGGGGCCAGATACGCAGTATTTT.